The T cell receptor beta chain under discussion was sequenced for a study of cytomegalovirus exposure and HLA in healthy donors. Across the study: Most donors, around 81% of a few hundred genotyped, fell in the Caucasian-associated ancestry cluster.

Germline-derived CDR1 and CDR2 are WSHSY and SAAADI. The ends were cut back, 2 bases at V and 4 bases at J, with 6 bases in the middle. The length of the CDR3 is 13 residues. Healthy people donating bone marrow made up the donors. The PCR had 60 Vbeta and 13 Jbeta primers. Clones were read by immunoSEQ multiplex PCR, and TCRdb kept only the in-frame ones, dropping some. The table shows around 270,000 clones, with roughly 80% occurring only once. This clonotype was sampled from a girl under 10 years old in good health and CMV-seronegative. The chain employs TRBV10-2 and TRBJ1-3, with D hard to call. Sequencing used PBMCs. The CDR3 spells CASSETEGNTIYF. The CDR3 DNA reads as TGCGCCAGCAGTGAGACTGAGGGAAACACCATATATTTT.